One and the same sample provided the 26 T cell receptor beta chains below, sequenced in a study of response to subunit inactivated influenza vaccine. TCRdb fed the RT-PCR reads into MiXCR, producing one record per CDR3 protein. Seen here are fewer than 600,000 distinct CDR3 sequences, approximately 7.3% observed once, and the top ten hold less than 15%. The material sequenced was PBMCs from blood, taken roughly 24 months after vaccination. The receptors were gathered from a man aged 45-69 years who received an inactivated influenza vaccine.

This clonotype was recorded a few times. The chain links TRBV6-2 or TRBV6-3 to TRBJ1-5; D is unclear. V was shortened by 6 bases and J by 7 bases, with 16 bases between the two germline ends. The CDR3 consists of 14 residues. Germline values: CDR1 MNHEY, CDR2 SVGEGT. CDR3 nucleotide sequence: TGTGCCAGCAGCCCCGGGAGAATAAACCAGCCCCAGCATTTT. This gives the protein CASSPGRINQPQHF.

There are many counts of this clonotype. V usage is TRBV7-9 and J usage is TRBJ2-5; TRBD2 matches at 8 bases. The CDR3 extends over 16 amino acids. Germline assignment: CDR1 SEHNR and CDR2 FQNEAQ (reference sequence). The V and J ends lost 5 bases and 2 bases, in that order; junction bases with no gene match: 10. The CDR3 bases are TGTGCCAGCAGCCCGAGGGCCAGCGGGGGACAAGAGACCCAGTACTTC. Its translation is CASSPRASGGQETQYF.

The chain links TRBV20-1 to TRBJ2-2, with TRBD1 matching 7 bases. The CDR3 totals 14 residues. Germline V gene lookup returns CDR1 DFQATT and CDR2 SNEGSKA (reference sequence). V was pared by 5 bases and J by 0 bases, with 3 bases of the junction left unmatched. The DNA of the CDR3 is TGCAGTGCTGGACAGGTCGCGAACACCGGGGAGCTGTTTTTT. Translated, it gives CSAGQVANTGELFF.

The V and J genes are TRBV28 and TRBJ1-1, with TRBD1 as a possible D gene (5 bases). Looked up from germline, CDR1 is MDHEN and CDR2 is SYDVKM. CDR3 length equals 12 residues. Trimming left V 4 bases short and J 11 bases short, with 14 bases between. CDR3 sequence: CASSSHQGRAFF. CDR3 DNA: TGTGCCAGCAGTTCTCATCAGGGTAGGGCTTTCTTT.

This clonotype has a count of ten or more. The chain joins TRBV11-2 to TRBJ2-7, with D unclear. CDR3 length equals 13 residues. In germline, CDR1 is SGHAT, CDR2 FQNNGV. V was shortened by 5 bases and J by 2 bases, with 10 bases between the two germline ends. The CDR3, as DNA: TGTGCCAGCAGCGACGTTCAGACCTACGAGCAGTACTTC. Translated: CASSDVQTYEQYF.

This clonotype was detected ten times or more. This chain joins TRBV11-2 and TRBJ1-1; no clear D gene. CDR3 length: 12 residues. Between the trimmed V and J ends, which lost 5 bases and 7 bases, there was a span of 11 bases. Germline V gives CDR1 SGHAT, CDR2 FQNNGV. The DNA for the CDR3 is TGTGCCAGCAGCCCGGGAATCGTTGAAGCTTTCTTT. It is translated as CASSPGIVEAFF. Using reference TRBV11-2 and TRBJ1-1 for the parts outside the CDR3, the full variable domain is EAGVAQSPRYKIIEKRQSVAFWCNPISGHATLYWYQQILGQGPKLLIQFQNNGVVDDSQLPKDRFSAERLKGVDSTLKIQPAKLEDSAVYLCASSPGIVEAFFGQGTRLTVV.

This chain connects TRBV27 to TRBJ2-7; 7 positions agree with TRBD1. Germline V gene sequence: CDR1 MNHEY, CDR2 SMNVEV (reference sequence). Trimming at V came to 2 bases and at J to 3 bases, leaving 4 bases not matched to a gene. This CDR3 region has 14 residues. The chain's CDR3 is CASSLQGQNYEQYF. CDR3 nucleotide sequence: TGTGCCAGCAGTTTACAGGGACAGAACTACGAGCAGTACTTC.

Ten or more counts support this clonotype. The J gene is TRBJ2-1, the V gene TRBV6-1, with a weak D call TRBD2 (6 bases). Germline-derived CDR1 and CDR2 are MNHNS and SASEGT. The CDR3 length is 16 residues. Deletions cut 6 bases from V and 3 bases from J, with 18 bases between. The CDR3 coding sequence is TGTGCCAGCAGCCAAGATCTAGCGCCTCGCTACAATGAGCAGTTCTTC. Its translation: CASSQDLAPRYNEQFF.

To note about this clonotype: A much bigger clone sits one base away, suggesting this may be a read error. V is TRBV3-1 and J is TRBJ2-1, with a weak D call TRBD2 (6 bases). The CDR3 extends over 15 amino acids. Trimming stripped 6 bases from V and 0 bases from J, with 12 bases between. Per the germline V gene, CDR1 is LGHDT and CDR2 is YNNKEL (reference sequence). The DNA of the CDR3 is TGTGCCAGCAGACTAGCCGCACTCTCCTACAATGAGCAGTTCTTC. Protein product: CASRLAALSYNEQFF.

The chain links TRBV12-3 or TRBV12-4 to TRBJ2-2; 7 bases match TRBD1. CDR3 size: 15 residues. V gave up 3 bases and J gave up 5 bases; unmatched junction bases: 6. The CDR3 region has the DNA TGTGCCAGCAGTTTGGGACAGAATCCGACCGGGGAGCTGTTTTTT. This encodes CASSLGQNPTGELFF.

Only a few counts were recorded for this clonotype. This chain connects TRBV6-5 to TRBJ2-5; the D gene could be TRBD1 or TRBD2 (5 bases each). Trimming removed 4 bases at V and 2 bases at J, with 14 bases between. The CDR3 contains 15 residues. Germline CDR1 reads MNHEY; CDR2 reads SVGAGI. Written as DNA, the CDR3 is TGTGCCAGCAGTTCCCGATGGGGGTCTCAAGAGACCCAGTACTTC. It yields the protein CASSSRWGSQETQYF.

This clonotype was picked up many times. The J gene is TRBJ1-5, the V gene TRBV5-6; D gene unclear. CDR1 and CDR2 from the germline V gene are SGHDT and YYEEEE. The CDR3 is 14 amino acids. The V end lost 0 bases, the J end lost 7 bases, and 11 bases lay between the germline ends. The CDR3: CASSLAAGSQPQHF. In nucleotides, the CDR3 is TGTGCCAGCAGCTTGGCGGCAGGCTCGCAGCCCCAGCATTTT.

V is TRBV5-1 and J is TRBJ2-7, with TRBD1 matching 10 bases. V dropped 4 bases and J dropped 6; count of bases not matched to a gene: 7. Germline V gene sequence: CDR1 SGHRS, CDR2 YFSETQ. This CDR3 has 14 residues. CDR3 sequence (DNA): TGCGCCAGCAGCCCGGGACAGGGGAAGGGCGAGCAGTACTTC. This codes for CASSPGQGKGEQYF.

This clonotype appeared a few times. The rearrangement links TRBV9 to TRBJ2-1; a possible D gene is TRBD1 (5 bases). CDR1 and CDR2 (germline): SGDLS, YYNGEE. V was clipped by 4 bases and J by 6 bases, with 26 bases between them. This CDR3 comprises 18 residues. CDR3 in amino acids: CASSLSRSLGGQSNEQFF. Here the CDR3 DNA reads TGTGCCAGCAGCCTATCACGCAGTCTTGGCGGACAAAGCAATGAGCAGTTCTTC.

This clonotype was counted ten times or more. The J gene is TRBJ2-3, the V gene TRBV10-3; 8 nucleotides match TRBD1. CDR3 length: 14 amino acids. CDR1 and CDR2 from the germline V gene are ENHRY and SYGVKD. The V and J ends lost 10 bases and 1 base, in that order; junction bases with no gene match: 7. CDR3 loop: CATEDRAGTDTQYF. In nucleotides, the CDR3 is TGTGCCACCGAGGACAGGGCAGGCACAGATACGCAGTATTTT.

This clonotype has a handful of counts. The V and J genes are TRBV5-1 and TRBJ1-1; D is ambiguous. The germline V and J ends were trimmed by 0 bases and 2 bases, with 8 bases remaining between them. The CDR3 sequence is 14 residues long. Per the germline V gene, CDR1 is SGHRS and CDR2 is YFSETQ. CDR3 in amino acids: CASSLGADNTEAFF. The CDR3 nucleotides are TGCGCCAGCAGCTTGGGTGCCGATAACACTGAAGCTTTCTTT. The full variable domain, its missing parts supplied by reference TRBV5-1 and TRBJ1-1, is KAGVTQTPRYLIKTRGQQVTLSCSPISGHRSVSWYQQTPGQGLQFLFEYFSETQRNKGNFPGRFSGRQFSNSRSEMNVSTLELGDSALYLCASSLGADNTEAFFGQGTRLTVV.

This clonotype was observed many times. The chain has TRBV9 and TRBJ2-1, with D possibly being TRBD1 or TRBD2 (6 bases each). Per the germline V gene, CDR1 is SGDLS and CDR2 is YYNGEE. Trimming removed 0 bases at V and 7 bases at J, with 17 bases between. The CDR3 extends over 16 amino acids. The CDR3 loop is CASSVAGGPSRNEQFF. The CDR3, as DNA: TGTGCCAGCAGCGTAGCTGGGGGGCCCTCTAGGAATGAGCAGTTCTTC.

This clonotype was seen ten or more times. V usage is TRBV7-9 and J usage is TRBJ1-1; D gene uncertain. The CDR3 runs 13 residues. Germline values: CDR1 SEHNR, CDR2 FQNEAQ (reference sequence). The germline V and J ends were trimmed by 2 bases and 3 bases, with 7 bases remaining between them. The CDR3 DNA follows: TGTGCCAGCAGCTTACACGGGGACACTGAAGCTTTCTTT. It encodes CASSLHGDTEAFF.

On this clonotype itself: The junction and the germline gene differ at one end; a read error may be behind it. The chain links TRBV13 to TRBJ2-2, with TRBD1 matching over 8 bases. CDR3 size: 14 residues. In germline, CDR1 is PRHDT, CDR2 FYEKMQ (reference sequence). Here the CDR3 DNA reads TGTGCCAGCAGCCCTGGACAGGGCACCGGGGAGCTGCTTTTT. Amino acid sequence: CASSPGQGTGELLF.

This clonotype was detected many times. The rearrangement joins TRBV6-5 to TRBJ1-1; D call uncertain. This CDR3 has 15 residues. Germline CDR1 MNHEY, CDR2 SVGAGI. Between the trimmed V and J ends, which lost 6 bases and 1 base, there was a span of 15 bases. The CDR3 region has the DNA TGTGCCAGCAGCTACGGAACCTTTGAGAACACTGAAGCTTTCTTT. This codes for CASSYGTFENTEAFF.

V gene TRBV14 combines with J gene TRBJ2-7; 7 bases align to TRBD1. Germline CDR1 is SGHDN and CDR2 is FVKESK. Unmatched junction bases numbered 8, after V lost 4 bases and J lost 2 bases. The CDR3 extends over 15 amino acids. The CDR3 coding sequence is TGTGCCAGCAGCCTTCGGGACAGTGGGACCTACGAGCAGTACTTC. Its protein is CASSLRDSGTYEQYF.

V gene TRBV25-1 combines with J gene TRBJ1-4, with a tentative D call TRBD1 (6 bases). In germline, CDR1 is MGHDK, CDR2 SYGVNS. The CDR3 length is 13 residues. V was cut by 6 bases and J by 4 bases, with 9 bases left in between. The CDR3 spells CASRQGFNEKLFF. In DNA, the CDR3 is TGTGCCAGCAGACAGGGTTTTAATGAAAAACTGTTTTTT.

This chain links TRBV10-3 with TRBJ1-5; the D gene is possibly TRBD1 (6 bases). The CDR3 runs to 14 residues. V lost 3 bases and J lost 4, with 10 bases in between. Germline CDR1 reads ENHRY; CDR2 reads SYGVKD. CDR3 DNA sequence: TGTGCCATCAGTGAACAGGGAATGAATCAGCCCCAGCATTTT. As protein: CAISEQGMNQPQHF.

The table lists this clonotype with a count of one. V and J are TRBV7-9 and TRBJ2-1, with 14 bases aligning to TRBD2. Germline assignment: CDR1 SEHNR and CDR2 FQNEAQ (reference sequence). CDR3 length: 17 residues. With V trimmed by 5 bases and J by 3 bases, 6 bases remained unmatched. This CDR3 reads CASSGGTSGGFYNEQFF. The CDR3 DNA reads TGTGCCAGCAGCGGTGGGACTAGCGGGGGCTTCTACAATGAGCAGTTCTTC.

The chain uses TRBV28 and TRBJ2-2; no reliable D call. CDR1 is MDHEN, CDR2 SYDVKM, per germline. Between the trimmed V and J ends, which lost 10 bases and 0 bases, there was a span of 15 bases. The CDR3 is 15 amino acids. CDR3 loop: CATLPAPANTGELFF. The CDR3 nucleotides read TGTGCCACCCTGCCGGCTCCTGCGAACACCGGGGAGCTGTTTTTT.

This chain joins TRBV25-1 and TRBJ1-2, with 7 bases matching TRBD1. CDR1 MGHDK and CDR2 SYGVNS come from the germline V gene. The CDR3 loop spans 16 amino acids. V lost 1 base to trimming and J lost 6 bases; unmatched junction nucleotides: 11. In DNA form, the CDR3 reads TGTGCCAGCAGTGAATTTCGAGGGGGCGGTTTGGATGGCTACACCTTC. Its protein is CASSEFRGGGLDGYTF.